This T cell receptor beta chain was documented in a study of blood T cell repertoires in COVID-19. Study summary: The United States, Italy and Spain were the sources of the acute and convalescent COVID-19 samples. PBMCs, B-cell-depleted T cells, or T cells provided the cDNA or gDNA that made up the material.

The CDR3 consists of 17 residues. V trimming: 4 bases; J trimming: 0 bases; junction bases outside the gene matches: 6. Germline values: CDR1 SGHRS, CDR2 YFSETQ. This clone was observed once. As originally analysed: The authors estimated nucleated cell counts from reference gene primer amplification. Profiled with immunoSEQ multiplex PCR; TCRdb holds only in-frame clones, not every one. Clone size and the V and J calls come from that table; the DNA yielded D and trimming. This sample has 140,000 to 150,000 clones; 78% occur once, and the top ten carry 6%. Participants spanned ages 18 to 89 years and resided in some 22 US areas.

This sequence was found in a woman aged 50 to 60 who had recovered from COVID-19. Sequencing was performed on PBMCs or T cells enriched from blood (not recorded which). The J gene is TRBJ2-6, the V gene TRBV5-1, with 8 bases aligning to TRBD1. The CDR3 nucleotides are TGCGCCAGCAGCCGTGGACAGGGCATCTCTGGGGCCAACGTCCTGACTTTC. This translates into CASSRGQGISGANVLTF.